This T cell receptor (beta chain) originates from a study of Tregs in tolerant kidney transplant recipients. For the study at large: Recipients received nonmyeloablative bone marrow transplants from related graft donors, with transient mixed chimerism. General observations from the study: Findings come from small patient numbers and require larger validation.

Measured with immunoSEQ multiplex PCR; TCRdb has only the in-frame clones, and not every one. The sample lists roughly 80,000 clones, 98% occurring once. In its sample, this clone was seen once. Its antigen remains unidentified. The V gene lost 2 bases and the J gene lost 4 bases, with 15 bases spanning the gap. The germline CDR1 and CDR2 sequences are SGHTA and FQGNSA. The CDR3 contains 17 residues. This clonotype was sampled from a human donor who received a combined kidney and bone marrow transplant. V is TRBV7-2 and J is TRBJ1-6, with D possibly matching TRBD1 (5 bases). This specimen was CD4+ T cells from blood, taken before the transplant. The CDR3 region is CASSLRPPGVYNSPLHF. The CDR3 nucleotides read TGTGCCAGCAGCTTAAGGCCCCCGGGGGTGTATAATTCACCCCTCCACTTT.